What follows describes a single T cell receptor (beta chain). What it recognizes is unknown. The V segment lost 5 bases and the J segment 1 base; nucleotides outside the gene matches: 6. Germline lookup yields CDR1 SGHAT and CDR2 FQNNGV. The length of the CDR3 is 17 residues. This sample is drawn from a study of graft-versus-host responses after intestinal transplantation. Study context: Those transplanted obtained multivisceral, liver-intestinal, or isolated intestinal grafts.

Clones were read by immunoSEQ multiplex PCR, and TCRdb kept only the in-frame ones, dropping some. The table records 90,000 to 120,000 clones, roughly 86% of them present only once. V gene TRBV11-2 combines with J gene TRBJ2-2; TRBD2 aligns across 11 bases. Specimen: unstimulated CD4+ T cells sorted from spleen or lymph node cells, collected before transplant. This sequence was found in a human donor who was the organ donor for an intestinal transplant. This CDR3 is CASSRTSGGLNTGELFF. The CDR3 DNA reads TGTGCCAGCAGCCGCACTAGCGGGGGATTGAACACCGGGGAGCTGTTTTTT.